Here is one T cell receptor (beta chain) with its context. The antigen this receptor binds is unknown. No base quality values were provided; no much bigger clone lies one nucleotide off. For sequencing of the TCRbeta CDR3 region, genomic DNA was extracted from the sorted cells. The immunoSEQ Assay was used for sequencing of TCRbeta CDR3 regions. This immuneACCESS table, as held by TCRdb, lists in-frame sequences with V and J called but not all clones. Of the missing ones, under half trace to an unresolved V gene in checked studies; the others have no known cause. The sample table shows about 80,000 clones, and around 94% are seen once. The top ten clonotypes cover 9.5% to 11% of the sample. The CDR3 holds 14 amino acids from the cysteine to the phenylalanine. Solely the CDR3 DNA is kept, with 42 bases framed from the first base. CDR1 and CDR2 are read off the germline V gene as MNHEY and SVGAGI. Unmatched junction bases come to 9, with V trimmed by 9 bases and J by 2 bases.

This entry belongs to a study of OX40 agonist ivuxolimab in advanced cancers. Looking at the study overall: The costimulatory receptor OX40 (CD134) was targeted by ivuxolimab, a fully human IgG2 agonistic monoclonal antibody. Intravenous ivuxolimab was administered to patients every 2 weeks at six dose levels: 0.01, 0.1, 0.3, 1.5, 3 and 10 mg/kg. Among the approximately 50 dose-escalation patients, approximately 20 had hepatocellular carcinoma, 15 or so melanoma, 9 renal cell carcinoma and 9 head and neck cancer. In the dose-escalation cohort, roughly 82% of patients were male, and the mean age was roughly 60 years with a range of about 20 to 90. Prior anti-PD-1, anti-PD-L1 or anti-CTLA-4 therapy was permitted, and checkpoint inhibitors had been received by about two fifths of dose-escalation patients. Partial responses occurred in three dose-escalation patients, of whom one had hepatocellular carcinoma and two had cutaneous melanoma. Peripheral TCRbeta sequencing was intended to test whether TCR sequence diversity was altered and clonal T-cell expansion was caused by ivuxolimab. The monotherapy dose-escalation portion (N = 52 patients) of the phase I ivuxolimab trial is reported in the paper.

The trial excluded patients who had a history of autoimmune disease or who were on systemic immunosuppression. Peripheral blood for TCR sequencing was drawn from every dose cohort at baseline, at cycle 4 day 1 and at cycle 7 day 1. The samples were drawn from a first-in-human, open-label, multicenter phase I dose-escalation trial of ivuxolimab. Adults with locally advanced or metastatic melanoma, renal cell carcinoma, hepatocellular carcinoma or head and neck squamous cell carcinoma were enrolled in the trial. Before TCR sequencing, CD4+ and CD8+ T cells were separately sorted from peripheral blood. The research as a whole found: Clonal expansion of both CD4+ and CD8+ blood T cells was observed from baseline to week 6 at doses 0.1 to 3.0 mg/kg. The antigen specificity of the peripheral T cells that underwent clonal expansion was not determined. After ivuxolimab, more expanded clones were found on average in CD8+ T cells than in CD4+ T cells. Low levels of normalized T-cell clonal expansion were also seen in some patients who did not respond. In the 0.1-3.0 mg/kg groups, partial responders were among the patients with the lowest normalized peripheral clonal expansion, particularly in CD8+ T cells.

The sample here was CD4+ or CD8+ T cells sorted from blood, taken in a trial of the OX40 agonist ivuxolimab. The clonotype comes from an adult with an advanced solid tumor such as melanoma, head and neck, liver or kidney cancer. The sequence is built from TRBV6-5 and TRBJ1-2, with TRBD1 identical over 7 junction bases. The CDR3 in this case is CASTTGTDNYGYTF. The sequenced DNA is TGTGCCAGTACGACCGGGACAGACAACTATGGCTACACCTTC.